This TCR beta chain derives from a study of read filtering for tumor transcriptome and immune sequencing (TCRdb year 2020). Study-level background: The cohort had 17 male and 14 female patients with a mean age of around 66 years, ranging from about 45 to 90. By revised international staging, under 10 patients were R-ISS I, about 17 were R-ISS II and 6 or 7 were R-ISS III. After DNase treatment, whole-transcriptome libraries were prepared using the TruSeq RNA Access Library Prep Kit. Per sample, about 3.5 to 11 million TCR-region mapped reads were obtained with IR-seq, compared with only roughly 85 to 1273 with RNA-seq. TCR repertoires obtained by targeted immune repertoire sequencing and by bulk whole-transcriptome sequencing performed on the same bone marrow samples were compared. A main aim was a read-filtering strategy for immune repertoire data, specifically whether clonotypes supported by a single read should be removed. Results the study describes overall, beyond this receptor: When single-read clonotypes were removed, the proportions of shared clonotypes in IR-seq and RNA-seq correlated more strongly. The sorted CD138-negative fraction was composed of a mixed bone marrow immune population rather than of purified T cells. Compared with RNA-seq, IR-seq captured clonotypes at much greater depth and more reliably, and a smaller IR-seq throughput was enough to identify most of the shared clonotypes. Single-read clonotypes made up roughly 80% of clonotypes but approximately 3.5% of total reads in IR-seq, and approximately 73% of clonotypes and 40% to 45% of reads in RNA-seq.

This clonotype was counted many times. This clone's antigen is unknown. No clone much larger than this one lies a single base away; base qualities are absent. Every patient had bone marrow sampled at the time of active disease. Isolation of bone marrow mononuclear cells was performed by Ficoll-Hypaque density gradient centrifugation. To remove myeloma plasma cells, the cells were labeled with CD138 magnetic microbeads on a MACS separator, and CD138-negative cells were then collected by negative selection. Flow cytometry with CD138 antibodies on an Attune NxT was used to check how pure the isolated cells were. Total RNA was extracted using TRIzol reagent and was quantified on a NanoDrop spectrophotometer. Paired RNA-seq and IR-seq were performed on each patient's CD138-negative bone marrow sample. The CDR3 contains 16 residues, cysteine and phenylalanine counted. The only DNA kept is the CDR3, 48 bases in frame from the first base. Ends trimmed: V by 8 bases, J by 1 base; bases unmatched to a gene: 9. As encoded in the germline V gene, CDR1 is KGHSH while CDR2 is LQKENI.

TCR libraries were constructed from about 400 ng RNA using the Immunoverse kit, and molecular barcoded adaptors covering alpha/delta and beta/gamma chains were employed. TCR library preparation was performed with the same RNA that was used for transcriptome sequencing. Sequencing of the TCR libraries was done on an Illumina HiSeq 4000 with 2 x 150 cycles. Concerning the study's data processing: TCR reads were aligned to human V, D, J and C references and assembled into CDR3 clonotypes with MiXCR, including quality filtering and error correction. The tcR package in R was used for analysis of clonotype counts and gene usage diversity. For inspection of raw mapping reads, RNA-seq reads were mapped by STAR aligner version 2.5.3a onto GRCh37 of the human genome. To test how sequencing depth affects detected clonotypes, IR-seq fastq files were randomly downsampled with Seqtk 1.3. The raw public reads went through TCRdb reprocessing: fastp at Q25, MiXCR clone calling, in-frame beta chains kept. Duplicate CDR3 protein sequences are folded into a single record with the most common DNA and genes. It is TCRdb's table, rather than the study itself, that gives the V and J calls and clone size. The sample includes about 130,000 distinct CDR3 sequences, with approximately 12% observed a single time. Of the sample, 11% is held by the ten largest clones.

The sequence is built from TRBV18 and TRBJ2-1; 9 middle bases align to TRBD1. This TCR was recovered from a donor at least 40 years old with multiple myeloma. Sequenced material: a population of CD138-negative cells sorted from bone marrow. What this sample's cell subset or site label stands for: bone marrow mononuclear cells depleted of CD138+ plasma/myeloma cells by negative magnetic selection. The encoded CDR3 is CASATTGGGSYNEQFF. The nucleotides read TGTGCCAGCGCGACAACAGGGGGCGGTTCCTACAATGAGCAGTTCTTC.